This T cell receptor beta chain appears in the sequencing data of a study of cytomegalovirus exposure and HLA in healthy donors (dated by TCRdb to 2017 to 2019). With regard to the full study: The roughly 670 repertoires of the first cohort and the roughly 110 validation repertoires were produced on the same platform, according to a later analysis. The aim of the study was to test whether cataloging public T cell receptors could identify signatures of past pathogen exposure. Along with the 666-subject first cohort, a separate validation cohort of about 110 different subjects was used. To predict cytomegalovirus infection status, the study combined high-throughput TCR immunosequencing, statistical association of individual TCRs with disease status, and machine learning. General study outcomes and caveats: The validation cohort had no HLA typing available for a later analysis, so co-occurrence within that cohort was assessed over all 130 or so repertoires. In both the original and validation cohorts, the classifier was reported to diagnose cytomegalovirus status with high specificity and sensitivity. Subsequent analysis determined that TCRs grouped into clusters in the first cohort also showed a tendency toward co-occurrence across the approximately 120 validation repertoires, and approximately 94% of cluster scores exceeded 0. The study gave a list of roughly 150 TCR beta chains associated with cytomegalovirus. According to the authors, the approach could potentially be generalized to other disease states and immunological phenotypes. Across donors, most TCR sequences were observed very rarely, whereas some public TCRs were present in many individuals. In vitro tests confirmed that a few of the cytomegalovirus-associated TCR beta chains recognize cytomegalovirus antigens.

Donors formed part of the validation cohort, which comprised approximately 130 subjects and was distinct from the first cohort of 550 to 850 subjects. To note about this clone: The target of this receptor is not known. No per-base quality is available; no much larger clone lies one base away.

The CDR3 measures 19 amino acids from cysteine to phenylalanine. Here the CDR3 DNA is all that survives: 57 bases in frame from base 1. Taken from the germline V gene, the CDR1 and CDR2 loops are SGHAT and FQNNGV. The junction shows trimming of 1 base on V and 0 bases on J, and the gene matches do not reach 12 bases of it. The library relied on the immunoSEQ multiplex PCR assay. The paper's processing steps were these. A statistical classification framework was built for diagnosing cytomegalovirus status from the catalog of TCR beta chain sequences. TCRdb carries this immuneACCESS record with in-frame sequences only. Its versions omit some clonotypes, under half of them owing to an unresolved V gene in the studies checked, with the rest unexplained. The V and J calls and clone size are taken from that table; D and trimming were inferred from the DNA. The sample profile shows some 170,000 clones; about 86% of them were found once. The ten top clones hold 1.4% of the sample.

This sequence originates from a woman aged 25 to 39 in good health and CMV-seronegative. In this chain, TRBV11-2 is recombined with TRBJ2-1, and 7 bases in between align with TRBD2. The sample was PBMCs. The CDR3 reads as follows: CASSLALGGGGPSYNEQFF. The sequenced DNA: TGTGCCAGCAGCTTAGCGTTAGGCGGGGGAGGCCCCTCCTACAATGAGCAGTTCTTC.